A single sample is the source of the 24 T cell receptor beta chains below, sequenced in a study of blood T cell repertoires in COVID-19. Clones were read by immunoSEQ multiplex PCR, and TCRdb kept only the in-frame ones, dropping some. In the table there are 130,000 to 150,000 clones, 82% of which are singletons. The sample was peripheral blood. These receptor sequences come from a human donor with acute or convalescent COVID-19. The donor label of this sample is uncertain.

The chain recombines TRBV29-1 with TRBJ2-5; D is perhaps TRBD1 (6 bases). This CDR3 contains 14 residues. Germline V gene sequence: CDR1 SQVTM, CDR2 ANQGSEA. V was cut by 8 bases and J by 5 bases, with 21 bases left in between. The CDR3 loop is CSTDRGGFGETQYF. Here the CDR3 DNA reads TGCAGCACCGACAGAGGGGGATTCGGGGAGACCCAGTACTTC.

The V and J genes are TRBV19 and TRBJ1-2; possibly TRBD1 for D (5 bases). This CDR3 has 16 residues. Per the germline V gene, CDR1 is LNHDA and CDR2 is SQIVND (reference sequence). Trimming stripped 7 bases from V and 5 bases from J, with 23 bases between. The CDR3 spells CASTPGGVARRYGYTF. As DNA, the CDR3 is TGTGCCAGTACCCCCGGGGGGGTCGCCCGGAGGTATGGCTACACCTTC.

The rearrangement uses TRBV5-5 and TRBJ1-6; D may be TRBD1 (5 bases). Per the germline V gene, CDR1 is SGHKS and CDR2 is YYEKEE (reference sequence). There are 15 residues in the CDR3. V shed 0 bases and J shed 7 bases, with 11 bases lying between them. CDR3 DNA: TGTGCCAGCAGCTTGGGAGACAGCCGGAATTCACCCCTCCACTTT. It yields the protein CASSLGDSRNSPLHF.

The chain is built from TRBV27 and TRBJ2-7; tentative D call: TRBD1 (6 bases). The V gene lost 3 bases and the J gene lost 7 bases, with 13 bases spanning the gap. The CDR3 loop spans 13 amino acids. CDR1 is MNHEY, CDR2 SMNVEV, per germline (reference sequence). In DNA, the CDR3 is TGTGCCAGCAGTTTCACAGGGTTAGGGGAGCAGTACTTC. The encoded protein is CASSFTGLGEQYF.

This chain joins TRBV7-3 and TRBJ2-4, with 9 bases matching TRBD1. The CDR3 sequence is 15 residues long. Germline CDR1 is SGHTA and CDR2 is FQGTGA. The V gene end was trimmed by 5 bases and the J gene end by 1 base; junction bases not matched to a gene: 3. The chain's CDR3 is CASSPGTGAKNIQYF. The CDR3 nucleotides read TGTGCCAGCAGCCCCGGGACAGGGGCCAAAAACATTCAGTACTTC.

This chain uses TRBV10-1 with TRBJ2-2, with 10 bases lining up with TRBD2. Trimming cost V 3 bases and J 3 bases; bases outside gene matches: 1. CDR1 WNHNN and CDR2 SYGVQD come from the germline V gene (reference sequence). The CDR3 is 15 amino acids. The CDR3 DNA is TGCGCCAGCAGTGAACTAGCGGGGTACACCGGGGAGCTGTTTTTT. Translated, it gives CASSELAGYTGELFF.

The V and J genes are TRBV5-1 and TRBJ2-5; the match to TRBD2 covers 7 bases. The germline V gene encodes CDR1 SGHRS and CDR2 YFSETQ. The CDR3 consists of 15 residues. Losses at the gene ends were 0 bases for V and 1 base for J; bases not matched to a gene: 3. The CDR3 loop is CASSLDGGSQETQYF. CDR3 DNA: TGCGCCAGCAGCTTGGACGGGGGGAGCCAAGAGACCCAGTACTTC.

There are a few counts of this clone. CDR3 residues: CASSTGTGAGYTF. CDR3 DNA: TGTGCCAGCAGCACCGGGACAGGGGCTGGCTACACCTTC. The chain recombines TRBV5-6 with TRBJ1-2; TRBD1 matches 10 bases. The germline CDR1 and CDR2 sequences are SGHDT and YYEEEE. V lost 4 bases to trimming and J lost 7 bases; unmatched junction nucleotides: 4. The CDR3 is made up of 13 amino acids. Full variable domain (outside the CDR3, taken from reference TRBV5-6 and TRBJ1-2): DAGVTQSPTHLIKTRGQQVTLRCSPKSGHDTVSWYQQALGQGPQFIFQYYEEEERQRGNFPDRFSGHQFPNYSSELNVNALLLGDSALYLCASSTGTGAGYTFGSGTRLTVV.

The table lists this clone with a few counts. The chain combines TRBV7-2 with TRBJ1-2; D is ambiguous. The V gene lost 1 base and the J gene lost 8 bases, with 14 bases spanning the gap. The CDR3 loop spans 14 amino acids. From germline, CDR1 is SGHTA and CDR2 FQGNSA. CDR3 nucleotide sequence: TGTGCCAGCAGCTTAGAAATCACAGCCAGAGGCTACACCTTC. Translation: CASSLEITARGYTF.

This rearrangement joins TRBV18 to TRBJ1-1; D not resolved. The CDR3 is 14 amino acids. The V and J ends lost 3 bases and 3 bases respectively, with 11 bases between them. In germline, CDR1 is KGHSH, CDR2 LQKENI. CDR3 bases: TGTGCCAGCTCACCTACGCGGTCGGACACTGAAGCTTTCTTT. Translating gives CASSPTRSDTEAFF.

In DNA, the CDR3 is TGTGCCTGGAGTGTAGGGGCCCGAAGACGGGTGCAGCCCCAGCATTTT. It codes for CAWSVGARRRVQPQHF. The genes are TRBV30 and TRBJ1-5; tentative D call: TRBD1 (5 bases). Trimming left V 0 bases short and J 7 bases short, with 19 bases between. The V gene's germline CDR1 is GTSNPN and CDR2 SVGIG (reference sequence). This CDR3 has 16 residues.

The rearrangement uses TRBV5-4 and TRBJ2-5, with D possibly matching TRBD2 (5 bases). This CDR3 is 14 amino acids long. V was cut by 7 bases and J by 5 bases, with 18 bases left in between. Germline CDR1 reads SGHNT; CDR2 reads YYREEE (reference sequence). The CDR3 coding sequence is TGTGCCAGCTCCATGGAGGCTTCAAGTGAGACCCAGTACTTC. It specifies CASSMEASSETQYF.

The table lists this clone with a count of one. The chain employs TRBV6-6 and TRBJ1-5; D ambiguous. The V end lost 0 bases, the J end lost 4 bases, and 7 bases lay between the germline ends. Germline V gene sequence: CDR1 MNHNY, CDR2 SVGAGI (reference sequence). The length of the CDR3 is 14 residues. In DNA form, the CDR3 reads TGTGCCAGCAGTTACTCGGGAGGAAATCAGCCCCAGCATTTT. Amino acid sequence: CASSYSGGNQPQHF.

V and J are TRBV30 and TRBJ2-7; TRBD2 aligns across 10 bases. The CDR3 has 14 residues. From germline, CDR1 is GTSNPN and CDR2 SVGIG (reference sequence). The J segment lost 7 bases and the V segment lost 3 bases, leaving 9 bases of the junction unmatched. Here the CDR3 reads CAWRTSGRGGEQYF. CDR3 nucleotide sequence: TGTGCCTGGAGGACTAGCGGGCGAGGGGGGGAGCAGTACTTC.

CDR3 amino acids: CASSFPYRNTGELFF. CDR3 coding DNA: TGTGCCAGCAGCTTCCCCTACAGGAACACCGGGGAGCTGTTTTTT. The chain uses TRBV7-6 and TRBJ2-2; D remains ambiguous. The CDR3 spans 15 residues. The germline V and J ends were trimmed by 3 bases and 1 base, with 9 bases remaining between them. CDR1 SGHVS and CDR2 FNYEAQ come from the germline V gene.

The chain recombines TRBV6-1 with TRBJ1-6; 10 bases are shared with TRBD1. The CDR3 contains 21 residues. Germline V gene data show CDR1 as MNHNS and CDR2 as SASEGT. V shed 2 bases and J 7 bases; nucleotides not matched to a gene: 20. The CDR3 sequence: CASSEIHPVGRGQGTNSPLHF. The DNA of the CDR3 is TGTGCCAGCAGTGAAATCCACCCGGTGGGGAGGGGACAGGGGACGAATTCACCCCTCCACTTT.

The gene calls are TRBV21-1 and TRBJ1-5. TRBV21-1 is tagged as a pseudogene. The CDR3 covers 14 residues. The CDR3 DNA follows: TGTGCCAGCACCCCCGGGGAGAGCAATCAGCCCCAGCATTTT. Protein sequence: CASTPGESNQPQHF.

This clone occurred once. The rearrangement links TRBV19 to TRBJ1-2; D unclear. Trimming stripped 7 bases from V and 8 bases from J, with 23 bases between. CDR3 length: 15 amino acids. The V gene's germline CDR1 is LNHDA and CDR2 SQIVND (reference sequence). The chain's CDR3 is CASITWSDYAGGYTF. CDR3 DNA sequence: TGTGCCAGTATCACCTGGTCGGATTATGCCGGGGGCTACACCTTC.

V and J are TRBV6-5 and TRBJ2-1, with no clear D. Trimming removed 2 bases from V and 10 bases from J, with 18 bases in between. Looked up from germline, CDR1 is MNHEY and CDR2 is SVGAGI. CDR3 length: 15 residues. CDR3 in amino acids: CASSYNPTTPAEQFF. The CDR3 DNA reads TGTGCCAGCAGTTACAACCCGACAACGCCTGCCGAGCAGTTCTTC.

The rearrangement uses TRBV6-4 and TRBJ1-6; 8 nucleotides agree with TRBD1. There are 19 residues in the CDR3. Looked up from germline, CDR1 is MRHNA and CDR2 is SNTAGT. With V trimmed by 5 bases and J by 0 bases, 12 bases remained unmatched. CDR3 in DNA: TGTGCCAGCAGTCCAGGGGGCTCTTTCGGGGGCTCCTATAATTCACCCCTCCACTTT. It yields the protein CASSPGGSFGGSYNSPLHF.

In DNA, the CDR3 is TGTGCCAGCTCACCACCGAACTCCGGGACAGGTAATAATCAGCCCCAGCATTTT. Translated, it gives CASSPPNSGTGNNQPQHF. This rearrangement joins TRBV18 to TRBJ1-5; TRBD1 matches 8 bases. Trimming removed 0 bases from V and 4 bases from J; junction bases left unmatched: 11. CDR1 and CDR2 from the germline V gene are KGHSH and LQKENI. The CDR3 is 18 residues long.

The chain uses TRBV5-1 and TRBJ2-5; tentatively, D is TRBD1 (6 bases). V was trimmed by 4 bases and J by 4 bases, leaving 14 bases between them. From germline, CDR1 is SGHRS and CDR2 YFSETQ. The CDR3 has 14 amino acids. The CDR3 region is CASSNDRYTETQYF. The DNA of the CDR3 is TGCGCCAGCAGCAACGACAGGTATACAGAGACCCAGTACTTC.

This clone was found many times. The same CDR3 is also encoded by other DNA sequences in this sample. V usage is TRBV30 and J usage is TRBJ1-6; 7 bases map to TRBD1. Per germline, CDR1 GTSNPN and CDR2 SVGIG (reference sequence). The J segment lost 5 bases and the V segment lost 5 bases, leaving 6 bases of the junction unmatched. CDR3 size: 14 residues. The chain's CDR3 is CAWSRGQDNSPLHF. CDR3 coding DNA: TGTGCCTGGTCGAGGGGGCAGGATAATTCACCCCTCCACTTT.

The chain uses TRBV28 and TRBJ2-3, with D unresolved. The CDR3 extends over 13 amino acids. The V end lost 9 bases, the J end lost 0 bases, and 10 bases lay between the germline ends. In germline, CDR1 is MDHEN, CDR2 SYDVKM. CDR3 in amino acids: CASSPPSTDTQYF. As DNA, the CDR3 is TGTGCCAGTTCTCCTCCTAGCACAGATACGCAGTATTTT.